This T cell receptor (beta chain) was sequenced during a study of T cell repertoires in cytomegalovirus infection. Germline V gene lookup returns CDR1 MNHEY and CDR2 SMNVEV (reference sequence). V shed 7 bases and J shed 0 bases, with 9 bases lying between them. The CDR3 is 14 residues long. This clonotype has only a few counts. Its antigen is as yet unknown. TCRdb redid the calling of the reads with MiXCR, one entry per CDR3 protein. The table shows hundreds of thousands of distinct CDR3 sequences, with approximately 31% occurring only once. This material consisted of cultured CD8+ T cells from PBMCs, taken from culture after CMV antigen stimulation. The rearrangement uses TRBV27 and TRBJ1-4; D ambiguous. The clonotype originates from a human donor in good health (CMV status not recorded). Some clones in this sample may be carry-over from other donors' samples. This chain's CDR3 is CASTIDATNEKLFF. For the CDR3, the DNA is TGTGCCAGCACCATAGACGCAACTAATGAAAAACTGTTTTTT.